These T cell receptor beta chains were read from a single sample in a study of CD8 T cells in Susac syndrome. One entry per CDR3 protein results from TCRdb running MiXCR on the immunoSEQ multiplex PCR reads. The sample gives around 180,000 distinct CDR3 sequences, roughly 94% of which show up once; 0.1% to 0.12% is in the top ten. Sequencing was carried out using CD4+ T cells from PBMCs. The source is a human donor with Susac syndrome. Each CDR3 is given with its conserved first and last residue.

v_call: TRBV27
cdr3_aa: CASSLSVPLAEETQYF

v_call: TRBV7-2
cdr3_aa: CASSTRTGAETQYF

v_call: TRBV5-1
cdr3_aa: CASSLVGRSAEKLFF

v_call: TRBV4-2
cdr3_aa: CASSQDKSSPYGYTF

v_call: TRBV12-3/TRBV12-4
cdr3_aa: CASIPGQNQGDTQYF

v_call: TRBV24-1
cdr3_aa: CATSGVAGVVSSYEQYF

v_call: TRBV7-2
cdr3_aa: CASSLVPAPSDTQYF

v_call: TRBV6-1
cdr3_aa: CASSEVGLTYNEQFF

v_call: TRBV5-1
cdr3_aa: CASGVPSGQETQYF

v_call: TRBV5-5
cdr3_aa: CASSPSLDYGYTF

v_call: TRBV20-1
cdr3_aa: CSAYRGGEKLFF

v_call: TRBV20-1
cdr3_aa: CSARTGFMSYEQYF

v_call: TRBV5-1
cdr3_aa: CASSLVAGSYNEQFF

v_call: TRBV5-1
cdr3_aa: CASSLGITEKTQYF

v_call: TRBV4-3
cdr3_aa: CASSPKVGNTIYF

v_call: TRBV4-2
cdr3_aa: CASSQDRARGEQYF

v_call: TRBV5-4
cdr3_aa: CASSLNAGANTEAFF

v_call: TRBV23-1
cdr3_aa: CAATLDRDSGNTIYF

v_call: TRBV30
cdr3_aa: CAWSGQQNTEAFF

v_call: TRBV5-4
cdr3_aa: CATWTSGGLFVTDTQYF

v_call: TRBV7-3
cdr3_aa: CASSLGRKETQYF

v_call: TRBV5-1
cdr3_aa: CASSLGVDRDEQFF

v_call: TRBV24-1
cdr3_aa: CATSDLRELFF

v_call: TRBV30
cdr3_aa: CAWSPRTGEAFF

v_call: TRBV20-1
cdr3_aa: CSARTGSSTDTQYF

v_call: TRBV27
cdr3_aa: CASSLSRAGYEQYF

v_call: TRBV9
cdr3_aa: CASSTRGHYGYTF

v_call: TRBV10-2
cdr3_aa: CASTHRDRGAPLHF

v_call: TRBV5-1
cdr3_aa: CASSHGGADQETQYF

v_call: TRBV21-1
cdr3_aa: CASSTLDSLRSNQPQHF

v_call: TRBV7-8
cdr3_aa: CASSSPGDTYNEQFF

v_call: TRBV7-2
cdr3_aa: CASSLASGQGYEQYF

v_call: TRBV6-5
cdr3_aa: CASRRGQGEYTQYF

v_call: TRBV11-2
cdr3_aa: CASSLVGTGNYNEQFF

v_call: TRBV7-9
cdr3_aa: CASSKSTGGINGYTF

v_call: TRBV12-3/TRBV12-4
cdr3_aa: CASRDQGAWETQYF

v_call: TRBV29-1
cdr3_aa: CSVESGNEKLFF

v_call: TRBV20-1
cdr3_aa: CSASGTAANYGYTF

v_call: TRBV20-1
cdr3_aa: CSAPSGPGDGYTF

v_call: TRBV2
cdr3_aa: CASSGDFNYGYTF

v_call: TRBV5-6
cdr3_aa: CASSPGTAYKNIQYF